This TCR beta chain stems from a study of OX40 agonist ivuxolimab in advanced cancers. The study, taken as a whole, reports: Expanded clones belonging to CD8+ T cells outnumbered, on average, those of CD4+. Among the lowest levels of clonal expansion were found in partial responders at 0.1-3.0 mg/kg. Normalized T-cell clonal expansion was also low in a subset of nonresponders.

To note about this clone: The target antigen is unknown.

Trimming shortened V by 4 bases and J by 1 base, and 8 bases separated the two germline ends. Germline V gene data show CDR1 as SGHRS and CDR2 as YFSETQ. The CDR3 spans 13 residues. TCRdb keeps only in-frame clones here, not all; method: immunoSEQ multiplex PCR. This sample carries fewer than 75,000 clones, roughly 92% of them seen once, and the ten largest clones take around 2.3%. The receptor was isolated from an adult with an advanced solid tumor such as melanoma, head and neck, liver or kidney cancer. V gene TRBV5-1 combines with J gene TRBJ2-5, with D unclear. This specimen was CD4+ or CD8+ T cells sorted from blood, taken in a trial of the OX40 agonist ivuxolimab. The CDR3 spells CASSAQTQETQYF. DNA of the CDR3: TGCGCCAGCAGCGCGCAGACCCAAGAGACCCAGTACTTC.